This TCR beta chain was sequenced for a study of T cell clusters in autoimmune cytopenias. Some 38,000 genome equivalents of blood DNA were amplified for TRB. Notes on this clonotype: Its antigen is not identified.

TRB rearrangements were amplified by touch-down multiplex PCR with mixed TRB-A/B primers. TCRdb reprocessed the multiplex PCR reads and keeps a single row for each CDR3 protein, giving no DNA. The sample includes 5,500 to 7,500 distinct CDR3 sequences. The CDR3 extends over 14 amino acids. Germline V CDR1 and CDR2: SGHVS, FNYEAQ. Study-level points and caveats: The T cell clusters were defined only in silico, without experimental functional validation. TRB repertoire shifts in secondary cytopenia and chronic lymphocytic leukemia mostly reflected lymphoma, not autoimmunity. Comparing secondary cytopenia with chronic lymphocytic leukemia showed no cluster-lack signature, apparently masked by lymphoma repertoire. Physiological T cell clusters of healthy donors were apparently absent in primary autoimmune cytopenia patients.

The specimen sequenced was peripheral blood. V and J are TRBV7-6 and TRBJ2-5. The sequence came from a human donor with an autoimmune cytopenia or autoimmune hepatitis (not recorded which). The CDR3 sequence is CASSPVGVQETQYF.